These T cell receptor beta chains were read from a single sample in a study of blood T cell repertoires in COVID-19. Libraries were prepared by immunoSEQ multiplex PCR; TCRdb keeps only in-frame clonotypes and omits some of them. The sample has roughly 120,000 clones, more than 70% seen once; the top ten hold under 2.5%. Sequences were obtained from peripheral blood. These receptors all stem from a man between 65 and 80 years old with acute or convalescent COVID-19. The CDR3 runs from the conserved cysteine through the conserved F or W. A D gene is named only where the DNA matches it firmly. Clone sizes are given selectively: once, few, many, or a class where the clone is expanded.

size,D,J,V,CDR3,DNA
NA,NA,TRBJ1-4,TRBV5-1,CASSPGDSSTNEKLFF,TGCGCCAGCAGCCCGGGCGACAGTTCAACTAATGAAAAACTGTTTTTT
NA,TRBD1,TRBJ1-6,TRBV25-1,CASSDTGTGDNSPLHF,TGTGCCAGCAGTGATACCGGGACAGGGGACAATTCACCCCTCCACTTT
NA,NA,TRBJ2-2,TRBV9,CASTYGLNTGELFF,TGTGCCAGCACCTACGGGTTGAACACCGGGGAGCTGTTTTTT
once,NA,TRBJ1-2,TRBV12-3/TRBV12-4,CASSFETDYGYTF,TGTGCCAGCAGTTTCGAGACAGACTATGGCTACACCTTC
NA,TRBD1,TRBJ2-1,TRBV7-2,CASGQGRGNEQFF,TGTGCCAGTGGACAGGGAAGGGGCAATGAGCAGTTCTTC
NA,NA,TRBJ1-1,TRBV12-3/TRBV12-4,CASSLGGVTEAFF,TGTGCCAGCAGTCTCGGAGGGGTCACTGAAGCTTTCTTT
NA,TRBD2,TRBJ2-5,TRBV11-3,CASSPELLAVEQETQYF,TGTGCCAGCAGCCCGGAACTTCTAGCGGTGGAACAAGAGACCCAGTACTTC
NA,TRBD1,TRBJ1-2,TRBV20-1,CSASRDRVNYGYTF,TGCAGTGCCAGTCGGGACAGAGTTAACTATGGCTACACCTTC
NA,TRBD1,TRBJ1-4,TRBV4-2,CASSRDRAGGNEKLFF,TGTGCCAGCAGCCGGGACAGGGCCGGGGGAAATGAAAAACTGTTTTTT
NA,TRBD2,TRBJ2-1,TRBV15,CATSWGLAGTGLVF,TGTGCCACCAGCTGGGGACTAGCGGGGACTGGGTTAGTCTTC
NA,TRBD1,TRBJ1-2,TRBV6-2/TRBV6-3,CASSRGTGNNYGYTF,TGTGCCAGCAGTAGAGGGACAGGGAATAACTATGGCTACACCTTC
once,TRBD1,TRBJ1-2,TRBV7-9,CASSWRQGNNYGYTF,TGTGCCAGCAGCTGGCGACAGGGGAATAACTATGGCTACACCTTC
NA,NA,TRBJ1-1,TRBV3-1/TRBV3-2,CASSQGSGNTEAFF,TGTGCCAGCAGCCAAGGGAGTGGGAACACTGAAGCTTTCTTT
NA,TRBD1,TRBJ2-7,TRBV27,CASSPSRDREVPYEQYF,TGTGCCAGCAGTCCGTCCCGGGACAGGGAAGTACCCTACGAGCAGTACTTC
NA,TRBD1,TRBJ2-5,TRBV2,CASSYPTGEVWTQYF,TGTGCCAGCAGCTATCCGACAGGGGAGGTGTGGACCCAGTACTTC
NA,NA,TRBJ1-2,TRBV9,CASSVGGTSNYGYTF,TGTGCCAGCAGCGTAGGCGGCACGTCTAACTATGGCTACACCTTC
NA,TRBD1,TRBJ1-1,TRBV19,CASSTTITGGGRDTEAFF,TGTGCCAGTAGTACCACGATCACAGGGGGCGGTAGGGACACTGAAGCTTTCTTT
few,TRBD1,TRBJ1-2,TRBV3-1/TRBV3-2,CASSPPPQTRGPGYTF,TGTGCCAGCAGCCCGCCGCCCCAGACCAGGGGGCCTGGCTACACCTTC
once,NA,TRBJ2-7,TRBV18,CASSPGGGGHPYEQYF,TGTGCCAGCTCACCAGGGGGCGGGGGCCACCCCTACGAGCAGTACTTC
NA,TRBD1,TRBJ2-7,TRBV6-5,CASTTPGGSYEQYF,TGTGCCAGCACCACCCCAGGGGGCTCCTACGAGCAGTACTTC
NA,TRBD1,TRBJ2-3,TRBV19,CASSPWGQGAGDTQYF,TGTGCCAGTAGCCCATGGGGACAGGGGGCTGGAGATACGCAGTATTTT
NA,TRBD2,TRBJ2-5,TRBV28,CASSYPRAGVGETQYF,TGTGCCAGCAGTTACCCTAGAGCGGGGGTGGGAGAGACCCAGTACTTC
NA,NA,TRBJ2-2,TRBV2,CASRLQGGRVPGELFF,TGTGCCAGCAGGTTACAGGGCGGTAGGGTACCCGGGGAGCTGTTTTTT
NA,NA,TRBJ2-3,TRBV2,CASNGVLGTDTQYF,TGTGCCAGCAACGGGGTTCTGGGCACAGATACGCAGTATTTT
NA,NA,TRBJ2-7,TRBV5-4,CASSPLGGPYEQYF,TGTGCCAGCAGCCCCTTGGGGGGGCCGTACGAGCAGTACTTC
NA,NA,TRBJ1-4,TRBV19,CASSMFRANEKLFF,TGTGCCAGTAGTATGTTCCGCGCTAATGAAAAACTGTTTTTT
NA,TRBD2,TRBJ2-2,TRBV2,CASSVRRGGAGELFF,TGTGCCAGCAGTGTCCGGCGGGGGGGCGCCGGGGAGCTGTTTTTT
NA,NA,TRBJ2-2,TRBV10-3,CAIRGHQNTGELFF,TGTGCCATCAGAGGACACCAGAACACCGGGGAGCTGTTTTTT